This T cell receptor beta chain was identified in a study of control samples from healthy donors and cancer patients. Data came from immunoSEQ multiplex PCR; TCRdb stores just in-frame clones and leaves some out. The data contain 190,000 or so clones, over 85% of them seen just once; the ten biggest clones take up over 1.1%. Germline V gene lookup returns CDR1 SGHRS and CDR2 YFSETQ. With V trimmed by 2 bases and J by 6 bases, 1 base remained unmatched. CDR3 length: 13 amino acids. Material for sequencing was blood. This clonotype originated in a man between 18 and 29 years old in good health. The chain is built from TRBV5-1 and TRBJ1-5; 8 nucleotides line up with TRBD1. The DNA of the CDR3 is TGCGCCAGCAGCTTCACAGGGGGTCAGCCCCAGCATTTT. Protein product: CASSFTGGQPQHF.